This T cell receptor (beta chain) originates from a study of T-cell reconstitution after alpha-beta-depleted transplantation in children. With regard to this clonotype: Its specificity is not known.

Trimming cost V 5 bases and J 0 bases, with 11 bases left between them. The CDR3 is made up of 14 amino acids. Germline loops: CDR1 MNHEY, CDR2 SVGAGI. Study-level points and caveats: The authors attributed T-cell counts and diversity one year after transplant mostly to newly produced T cells. Alpha-beta T cells present about two months after transplant were reported to originate from several hundred expanded graft clones. Recipient T cells and thymic progenitors that survived gave rise to the high TCRbeta diversity observed at day 60 in some patients.

Unique molecular identifiers featured in how the TCRbeta library was prepared. TCRdb passed the PCR reads through MiXCR, listing each CDR3 protein once. The repertoire consists of a few hundred thousand distinct CDR3 sequences, with 10% to 15% occurring once and the leading ten covering around 2.2%. Source: PBMCs, mostly from graft donor cells, taken 360 days after TCRalphabeta/CD19-depleted stem cell transplant. This sequence joins TRBV6-5 and TRBJ2-7; no firm D call. The sequence derives from a male patient between 10 and 17 years old who had a stem cell transplant for acute myeloid leukemia, so the T cells may come from the graft donor. CDR3 sequence reads: CASSPLDISYEQYF. Here the CDR3 DNA reads TGTGCCAGCAGTCCACTCGACATCTCCTACGAGCAGTACTTC.